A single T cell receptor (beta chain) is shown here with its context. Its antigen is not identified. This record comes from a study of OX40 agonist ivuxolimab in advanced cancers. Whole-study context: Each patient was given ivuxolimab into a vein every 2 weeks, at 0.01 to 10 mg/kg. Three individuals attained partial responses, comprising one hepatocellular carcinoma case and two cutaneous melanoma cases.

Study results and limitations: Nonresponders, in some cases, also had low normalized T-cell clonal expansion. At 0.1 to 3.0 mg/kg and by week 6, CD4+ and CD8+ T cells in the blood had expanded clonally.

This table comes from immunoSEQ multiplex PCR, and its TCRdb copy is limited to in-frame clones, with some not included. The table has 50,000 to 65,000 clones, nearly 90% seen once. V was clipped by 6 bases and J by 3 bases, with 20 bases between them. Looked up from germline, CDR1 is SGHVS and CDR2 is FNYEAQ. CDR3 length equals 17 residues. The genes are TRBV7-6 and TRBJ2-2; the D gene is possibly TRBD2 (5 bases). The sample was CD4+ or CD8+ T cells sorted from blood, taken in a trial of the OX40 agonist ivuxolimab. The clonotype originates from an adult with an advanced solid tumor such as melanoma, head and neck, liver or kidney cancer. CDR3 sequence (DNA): TGTGCCAGCAGAAAAAGCGGTGATTTATCTCACACCGGGGAGCTGTTTTTT. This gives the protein CASRKSGDLSHTGELFF. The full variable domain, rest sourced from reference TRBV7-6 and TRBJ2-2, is GAGVSQSPRYKVTKRGQDVALRCDPISGHVSLYWYRQALGQGPEFLTYFNYEAQQDKSGLPNDRFSAERPEGSISTLTIQRTEQRDSAMYRCASRKSGDLSHTGELFFGEGSRLTVL.